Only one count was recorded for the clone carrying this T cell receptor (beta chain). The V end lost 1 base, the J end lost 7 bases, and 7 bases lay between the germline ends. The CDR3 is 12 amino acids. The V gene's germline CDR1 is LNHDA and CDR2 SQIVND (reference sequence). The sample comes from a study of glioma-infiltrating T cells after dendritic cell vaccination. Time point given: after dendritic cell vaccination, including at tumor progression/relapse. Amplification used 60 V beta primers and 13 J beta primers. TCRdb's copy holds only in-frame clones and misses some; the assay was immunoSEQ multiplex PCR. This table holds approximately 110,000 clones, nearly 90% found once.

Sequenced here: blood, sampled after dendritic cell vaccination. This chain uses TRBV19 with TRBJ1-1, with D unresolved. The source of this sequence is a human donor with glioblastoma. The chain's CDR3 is CASSIVAGEAFF. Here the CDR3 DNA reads TGTGCCAGTAGTATAGTGGCAGGTGAAGCTTTCTTT.